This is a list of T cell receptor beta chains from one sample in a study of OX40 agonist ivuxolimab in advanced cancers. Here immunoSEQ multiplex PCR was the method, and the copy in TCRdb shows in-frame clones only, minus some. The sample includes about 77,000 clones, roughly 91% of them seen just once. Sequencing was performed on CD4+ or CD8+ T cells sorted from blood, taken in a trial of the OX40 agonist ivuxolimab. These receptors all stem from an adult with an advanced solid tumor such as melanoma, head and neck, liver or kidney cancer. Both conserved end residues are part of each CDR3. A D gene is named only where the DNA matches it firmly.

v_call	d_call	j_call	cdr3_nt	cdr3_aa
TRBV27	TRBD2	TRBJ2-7	TGTGCCAGCAGTTTATTGACTTTGGGGACTAGCGGGTACGCATACGAGCAGTACTTC	CASSLLTLGTSGYAYEQYF
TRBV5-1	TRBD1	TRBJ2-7	TGCGCCAGCACCCTCGGCGGGACAGGAGTGTACGAGCAGTACTTC	CASTLGGTGVYEQYF
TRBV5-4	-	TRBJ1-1	TGTGCCAGCAGCCAACGTCGGGGCACTGAAGCTTTCTTT	CASSQRRGTEAFF
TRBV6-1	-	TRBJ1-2	TGTGCCAGCAGTGTTTTCAGGGGTCAGGGCTACACCTTC	CASSVFRGQGYTF
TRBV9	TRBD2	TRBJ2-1	TGTGCCAGCAGCGCCCAAGTAGGCGGGAGTGAGCAGTTCTTC	CASSAQVGGSEQFF
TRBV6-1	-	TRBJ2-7	TGTGCCAGCAGTGTCGAGGGGAACTTCGAGCAGTACTTC	CASSVEGNFEQYF
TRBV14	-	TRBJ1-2	TGTGCCAGCAGCCAAGATATGGGACGGCCCTATGGCTACACCTTC	CASSQDMGRPYGYTF
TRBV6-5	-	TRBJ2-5	TGTGCCAGCAGTTACTCGTCCCTTGGCCTTCAAGAGACCCAGTACTTC	CASSYSSLGLQETQYF
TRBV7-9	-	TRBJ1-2	TGTGCCAGCAGCTTAGCGGCGGGGAGGGGCTATGGCTACACCTTC	CASSLAAGRGYGYTF
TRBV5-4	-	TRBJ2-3	TGTGCCAGCAGCTTCACAGATACGCAGTATTTT	CASSFTDTQYF